The 10 T cell receptor beta chains given below trace back to one sample, sequenced in a study of blood T cell repertoires in COVID-19. Generated by immunoSEQ multiplex PCR, the TCRdb table keeps only in-frame clones and is missing some. This table has about 45,000 clones, approximately 91% appearing once. Sample: peripheral blood. These receptors were taken from a human donor in a cohort sampled during active COVID-19.

The chain links TRBV12-3 or TRBV12-4 to TRBJ1-1; unclear D gene. V was trimmed by 3 bases and J by 8 bases, leaving 4 bases between them. CDR3 length: 10 residues. CDR3 residues: CASSLQEAFF. CDR3 sequence (DNA): TGTGCCAGCAGTTTGCAGGAAGCTTTCTTT.

This clone showed up just once. CDR3 residues: CAWSMASGGSSTDTQYF. Written as DNA, the CDR3 is TGTGCCTGGAGTATGGCTAGCGGGGGGTCTAGCACAGATACGCAGTATTTT. The V gene is TRBV30, the J gene TRBJ2-3, with 11 nucleotides matching TRBD2. J gave up 0 bases and V 2 bases, and 7 bases lay outside the gene matches. Germline V gene lookup returns CDR1 GTSNPN and CDR2 SVGIG (reference sequence). This CDR3 has 17 residues.

The rearrangement uses TRBV4-3 and TRBJ2-3, with 7 nucleotides matching TRBD2. The CDR3 sequence is 17 residues long. Per the germline V gene, CDR1 is LGHNA and CDR2 is YSLEER. The V segment lost 2 bases and the J segment 4 bases; nucleotides outside the gene matches: 12. In DNA form, the CDR3 reads TGCGCCAGCAGCCAAACCGTCCGACTAGCTCTTTCAGATACGCAGTATTTT. It yields the protein CASSQTVRLALSDTQYF.

The V and J genes are TRBV7-9 and TRBJ2-5; TRBD2 agrees at 9 bases. Germline CDR1 and CDR2: SEHNR and FQNEAQ (reference sequence). Losses at the gene ends were 5 bases for V and 1 base for J; bases not matched to a gene: 8. CDR3 size: 16 residues. The CDR3 region has the DNA TGTGCCAGCAGCGCCGATAGCGGGGGCCCCCAAGAGACCCAGTACTTC. Translated, it gives CASSADSGGPQETQYF.

The rearrangement links TRBV6-6 to TRBJ2-2; perhaps TRBD2 as D (5 bases). Per the germline V gene, CDR1 is MNHNY and CDR2 is SVGAGI (reference sequence). This CDR3 is built from 14 residues. Trimming removed 2 bases from V and 5 bases from J, with 9 bases in between. CDR3 DNA sequence: TGTGCCAGCAGTTACCCCTCGGGGACCGGGGAGCTGTTTTTT. Translation: CASSYPSGTGELFF.

The rearrangement uses TRBV24-1 and TRBJ2-7, with D possibly being TRBD2 (7 bases). Looked up from germline, CDR1 is KGHDR and CDR2 is SFDVKD. Trimming stripped 5 bases from V and 6 bases from J, with 19 bases between. This CDR3 contains 15 residues. This CDR3 reads CATSAPGGRVGEQYF. The CDR3 nucleotides read TGTGCCACCAGTGCTCCCGGGGGGCGCGTCGGCGAGCAGTACTTC.

This clone was recorded only once. The rearrangement uses TRBV29-1 and TRBJ2-6; no reliable D call. Germline CDR1 and CDR2: SQVTM and ANQGSEA. Trimming shortened V by 3 bases and J by 3 bases, and 18 bases separated the two germline ends. The CDR3 has 17 residues. The CDR3 bases are TGCAGCGTTGACATGTCGCCTGCCGGTCTTGGGGCCAACGTCCTGACTTTC. Translation: CSVDMSPAGLGANVLTF.

The V gene is TRBV5-1, the J gene TRBJ2-5; 8 nucleotides line up with TRBD2. Germline lookup yields CDR1 SGHRS and CDR2 YFSETQ. The CDR3 extends over 15 amino acids. The V segment lost 1 base and the J segment 2 bases; nucleotides outside the gene matches: 4. The CDR3 loop reads CASSLTGGVQETQYF. DNA of the CDR3: TGCGCCAGCAGCTTGACCGGGGGGGTGCAAGAGACCCAGTACTTC.

V gene TRBV7-6 combines with J gene TRBJ2-2, with 16 nucleotides matching TRBD2. V trimming: 2 bases; J trimming: 4 bases; junction bases outside the gene matches: 7. The V gene's germline CDR1 is SGHVS and CDR2 FNYEAQ. There are 19 residues in the CDR3. The CDR3 region has the DNA TGTGCCAGCAGCTTAAGGAAGGGACTAGCGGGGGGGAGCACCGGGGAGCTGTTTTTT. This encodes CASSLRKGLAGGSTGELFF.

The chain links TRBV4-3 to TRBJ2-5; D uncertain. The V end lost 3 bases, the J end lost 4 bases, and 9 bases lay between the germline ends. CDR3 size: 13 residues. Per germline, CDR1 LGHNA and CDR2 YSLEER. The CDR3 spells CASSQGRGETQYF. For the CDR3, the DNA is TGCGCCAGCAGCCAGGGTCGCGGAGAGACCCAGTACTTC.